Here is one T cell receptor beta chain with its context. The data stem from a study of T cells after yellow fever vaccination. TCRdb used MiXCR to reprocess the 5' RACE reads, holding one entry per CDR3 protein. In the table there are more than 300,000 distinct CDR3 sequences, about 10% of which are singletons. The germline gives CDR1 GTSNPN, CDR2 SVGIG (reference sequence). CDR3 length: 13 amino acids. V lost 1 base and J lost 5, with 10 bases in between. This sample comprised CD4+ T cells sorted from PBMCs, obtained 45 days after the yellow fever booster vaccination. This TCR derives from a man aged 18 to 29 who received the YFV17D yellow fever vaccine. The chain recombines TRBV30 with TRBJ2-3, with D possibly matching TRBD1 (6 bases). The CDR3: CAWSAGAGDTQYF. The CDR3 DNA sequence: TGTGCCTGGAGTGCAGGGGCGGGAGATACGCAGTATTTT. Full variable domain (remainder filled in from reference TRBV30 and TRBJ2-3): SQTIHQWPATLVQPVGSPLSLECTVEGTSNPNLYWYRQAAGRGLQLLFYSVGIGQISSEVPQNLSASRPQDRQFILSSKKLLLSDSGFYLCAWSAGAGDTQYFGPGTRLTVL.